Presented here are 11 T cell receptor beta chains from one specimen sequenced in a study of cytomegalovirus exposure and HLA in healthy donors. TCRdb keeps only in-frame clones here, not all; method: immunoSEQ multiplex PCR. The sample has some 170,000 clones, more than 75% seen once. Sequenced material: PBMCs. The receptor set was obtained from a woman aged 25 to 45 in good health and CMV-seronegative.

The chain is built from TRBV6-5 and TRBJ2-5; the D gene is possibly TRBD2 (5 bases). Germline CDR1 reads MNHEY; CDR2 reads SVGAGI. The CDR3 runs to 14 residues. Trimming took 0 bases from V and 4 from J, leaving 9 bases between them. The CDR3 bases are TGTGCCAGCAGTTACTCCCGGGGAGCAGAGACCCAGTACTTC. Encoded protein: CASSYSRGAETQYF.

The rearrangement links TRBV18 to TRBJ1-5, with 9 bases aligning to TRBD1. The CDR3 covers 16 residues. The germline gives CDR1 KGHSH, CDR2 LQKENI. V was pared by 3 bases and J by 6 bases, with 9 bases of the junction left unmatched. CDR3 nucleotide sequence: TGTGCCAGCTCACCTTCCGGGACAGGGTCTATTCAGCCCCAGCATTTT. Translated, it gives CASSPSGTGSIQPQHF.

This rearrangement joins TRBV5-4 to TRBJ1-2; TRBD1 matches at 8 bases. Trimming at V came to 3 bases and at J to 8 bases, leaving 6 bases not matched to a gene. The CDR3 runs 13 residues. CDR1 and CDR2 from the germline V gene are SGHNT and YYREEE (reference sequence). CDR3 sequence (DNA): TGTGCCAGCAGCTCGGGACAGGCAGGAGGCTACACCTTC. Translation gives CASSSGQAGGYTF.

The gene calls are TRBV7-9 and TRBJ2-1; unclear D gene. The CDR3 has 13 residues. V was cut by 5 bases and J by 8 bases, with 13 bases left in between. CDR1 SEHNR and CDR2 FQNEAQ come from the germline V gene (reference sequence). This CDR3 is CASSLYLADEQFF. The CDR3 nucleotides are TGTGCCAGCAGCCTTTATCTGGCCGATGAGCAGTTCTTC.

V gene TRBV19 combines with J gene TRBJ1-5; D uncertain. Germline CDR1 is LNHDA and CDR2 is SQIVND (reference sequence). The V gene lost 3 bases and the J gene lost 4 bases, with 13 bases spanning the gap. This CDR3 has 15 residues. The CDR3 DNA is TGTGCCAGTAGTATGTTCACCGCGGGGAATCAGCCCCAGCATTTT. Residues: CASSMFTAGNQPQHF.

V gene TRBV15 combines with J gene TRBJ1-1; TRBD1 might be the D (6 bases). This CDR3 comprises 16 residues. Germline values: CDR1 LNHNV, CDR2 YYDKDF (reference sequence). Trimming pared 0 bases from V and 7 bases from J, leaving 18 bases between. CDR3 region: CATSRDLRGGAGEAFF. The CDR3 coding sequence is TGTGCCACCAGCAGAGATTTGCGCGGGGGGGCAGGTGAAGCTTTCTTT.

The rearrangement links TRBV6-5 to TRBJ2-7, with 10 bases that match TRBD1. Per the germline V gene, CDR1 is MNHEY and CDR2 is SVGAGI. There are 15 residues in the CDR3. V gave up 8 bases and J gave up 1 base; unmatched junction bases: 8. For the CDR3, the DNA is TGTGCCAGCCGAGAACCGGACAGGGGGTCCTACGAGCAGTACTTC. This translates into CASREPDRGSYEQYF.

The chain has TRBV4-1 and TRBJ1-6; 9 bases fit TRBD1. V shed 0 bases, J shed 14 bases, and the junction held 8 bases outside the gene matches. The length of the CDR3 is 15 residues. In germline, CDR1 is MGHRA, CDR2 YSYEKL. The CDR3: CASSQESTGGGTLHF. The DNA of the CDR3 is TGCGCCAGCAGCCAAGAATCGACAGGGGGAGGGACCCTCCACTTT.

The chain uses TRBV6-5 and TRBJ1-6, with D maybe TRBD1 (6 bases). V lost 5 bases and J 7 bases, leaving 12 bases between the germline ends. Per germline, CDR1 MNHEY and CDR2 SVGAGI. This CDR3 contains 14 residues. The CDR3: CASSNTGKNSPLHF. In DNA, the CDR3 is TGTGCCAGCAGTAACACAGGGAAAAATTCACCCCTCCACTTT.

This clone came up once. V is TRBV20-1 and J is TRBJ1-2; unclear D gene. The CDR3 has 11 residues. CDR1 is DFQATT and CDR2 is SNEGSKA in the germline V gene (reference sequence). V lost 3 bases and J lost 8, with 10 bases in between. The CDR3 bases are TGCAGTGCTAGGGAGTTCTGGGGCTACACCTTC. This codes for CSAREFWGYTF.

The chain combines TRBV27 with TRBJ2-7; 8 nucleotides match TRBD2. Germline CDR1 MNHEY, CDR2 SMNVEV (reference sequence). The CDR3 runs 19 residues. Trimming at V came to 5 bases and at J to 3 bases, leaving 21 bases not matched to a gene. The CDR3 region is CASSPSPGTSTFLRYEQYF. The CDR3, as DNA: TGTGCCAGCAGTCCAAGCCCCGGGACTAGTACGTTTTTGCGCTACGAGCAGTACTTC.